This TCR beta chain was recorded in a study of blood T cell repertoires in COVID-19 (dated by TCRdb to the early 2020s). With respect to the entire study: The collaborator samples originated in the United States, Italy and Spain and spanned the acute and convalescent phases of COVID-19. The prospective study material was composed of cDNA or gDNA derived from T cells, B-cell-depleted T cells, or PBMCs. Deeply sampled blood TCRbeta repertoires from subjects exposed to, actively infected with, or recovered from COVID-19 were included in the dataset. A freely available public database, intended as a resource for researchers studying the immune response to SARS-CoV-2, is where the repertoires were released. Samples were obtained from the ongoing ImmuneRACE study (first 160 participants) and from approximately 1,200 subjects provided by 6 global collaborators. Sample metadata almost always included a de-identified subject ID, COVID-19 status, age in years and sex. Where HLA class I and class II types were available, the types were taken from metadata supplied by the sample provider, not from assay-based typing.

Note on this clone: Its antigen is not yet known. Base qualities are not provided; no much larger clone lies one nucleotide away.

Participants in the prospective study were enrolled through a virtual design, were aged roughly 18 to 90 years, and lived in approximately 25 United States geographic areas. In the prospective study, cohorts were assigned on the basis of participant-reported clinical history obtained from a screening survey and a study questionnaire. Recovered participants in ImmuneRACE Cohort 3 were defined by two consecutive negative NP/OP PCR tests, clearance by a healthcare professional, or resolution of symptoms. In the prospective study, whole blood, serum and a nasopharyngeal or oropharyngeal swab were collected from each participant by mobile phlebotomists. Over an approximately two-month period, participants in the prospective study had the option of providing additional blood draws and questionnaires. Before DNA extraction, prospective study blood samples were shipped either frozen or at room temperature.

Including cysteine and phenylalanine, the CDR3 has 18 amino acids. CDR3 DNA is the only sequence kept; it has 54 bases, read in frame from the first base. According to the germline V gene (reference sequence), CDR1 reads SEHNR and CDR2 reads FQNEAQ. Germline trimming: 0 bases from V, 3 bases from J; junction bases outside gene matches: 11. TCRbeta CDR3 regions were amplified from genomic DNA using the immunoSEQ Assay, a bias-controlled multiplex PCR. From the authors' description of their analysis: Within the assay, amplification of reference gene primers was used to estimate how many nucleated cells each sample contained. To quantify the absolute abundance of each unique TCRbeta CDR3 rearrangement, sequence reads were collapsed and filtered. For each sample, productive Simpson clonality was calculated as the square root of Simpson's diversity index over productive rearrangements. This immuneACCESS table, as held by TCRdb, lists in-frame sequences with V and J called but not all clones. Of the missing ones, under half trace to an unresolved V gene in checked studies; the others have no known cause. D and trimming were read from the DNA, whereas the V and J calls and clone size are those reported in that table. Within this sample are 330,000 or so clones, with around 90% of them counted one time only. The ten top clones hold around 20% of the sample.

General conclusions and limits of the study: The amount of clinical and demographic metadata varied by source and participant and was provided uncurated.

The rearranged segments are TRBV7-9 and TRBJ1-1; TRBD1 fits 9 bases in the junction. Sample: PBMCs or T cells enriched from blood (not recorded which). This TCR was sampled from a young woman who had recovered from COVID-19. The CDR3 sequence is CASSLALWTGVKDTEAFF. In nucleotide form, the sequence is TGTGCCAGCAGCTTAGCGCTCTGGACAGGGGTTAAGGACACTGAAGCTTTCTTT.